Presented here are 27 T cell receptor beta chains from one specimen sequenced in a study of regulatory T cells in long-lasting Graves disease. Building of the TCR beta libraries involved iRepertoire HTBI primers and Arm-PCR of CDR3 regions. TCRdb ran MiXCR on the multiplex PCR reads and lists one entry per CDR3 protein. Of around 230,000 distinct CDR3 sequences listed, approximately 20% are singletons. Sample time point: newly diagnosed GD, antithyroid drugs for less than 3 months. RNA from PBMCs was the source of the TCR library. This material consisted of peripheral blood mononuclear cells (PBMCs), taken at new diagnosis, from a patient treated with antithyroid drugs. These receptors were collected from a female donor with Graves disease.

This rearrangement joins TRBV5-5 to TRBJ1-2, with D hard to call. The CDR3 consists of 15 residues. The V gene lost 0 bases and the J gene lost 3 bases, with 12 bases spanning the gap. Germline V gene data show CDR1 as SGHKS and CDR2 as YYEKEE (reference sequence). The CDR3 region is CASSLVYGSYYGYTF. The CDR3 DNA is TGTGCCAGCAGCTTGGTCTACGGCAGCTACTATGGCTACACCTTC.

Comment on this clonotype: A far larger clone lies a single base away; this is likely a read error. CDR3 DNA sequence: TGTGCCAGCAGTGGCTTGATCTTCGGAGAGACCCAGTACTTC. Protein product: CASSGLIFGETQYF. The gene calls are TRBV2 and TRBJ2-4; D not resolved. TRBJ2-5 explains the end of the DNA better; the J call may be wrong. The CDR3 is 14 residues long. The germline V gene encodes CDR1 SNHLY and CDR2 FYNNEI.

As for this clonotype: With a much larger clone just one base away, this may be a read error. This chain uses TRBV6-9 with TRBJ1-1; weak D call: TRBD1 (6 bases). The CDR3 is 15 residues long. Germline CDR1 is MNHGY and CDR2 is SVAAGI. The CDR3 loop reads CASSYSGEVNTEASF. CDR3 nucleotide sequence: TGTGCCAGCAGTTACTCAGGGGAGGTGAACACTGAAGCTTCCTTT.

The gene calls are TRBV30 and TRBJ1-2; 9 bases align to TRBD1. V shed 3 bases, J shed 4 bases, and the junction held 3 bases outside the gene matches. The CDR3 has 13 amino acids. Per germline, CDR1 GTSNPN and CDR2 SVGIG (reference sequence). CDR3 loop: CAWSGQGFYGYTF. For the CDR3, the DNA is TGTGCCTGGAGCGGACAGGGGTTCTATGGCTACACCTTC.

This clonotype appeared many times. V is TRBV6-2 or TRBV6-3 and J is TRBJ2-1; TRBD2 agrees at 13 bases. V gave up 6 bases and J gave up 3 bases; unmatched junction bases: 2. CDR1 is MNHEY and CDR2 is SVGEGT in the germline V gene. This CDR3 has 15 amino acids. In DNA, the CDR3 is TGTGCCAGCAGCGGACTAGCGGGAGTCTACAATGAGCAGTTCTTC. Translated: CASSGLAGVYNEQFF.

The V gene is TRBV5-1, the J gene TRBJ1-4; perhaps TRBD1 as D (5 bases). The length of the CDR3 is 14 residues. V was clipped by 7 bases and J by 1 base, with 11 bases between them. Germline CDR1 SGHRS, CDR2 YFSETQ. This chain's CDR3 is CASGRGETNEKLFF. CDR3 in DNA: TGCGCCAGCGGGAGAGGGGAAACTAATGAAAAACTGTTTTTT.

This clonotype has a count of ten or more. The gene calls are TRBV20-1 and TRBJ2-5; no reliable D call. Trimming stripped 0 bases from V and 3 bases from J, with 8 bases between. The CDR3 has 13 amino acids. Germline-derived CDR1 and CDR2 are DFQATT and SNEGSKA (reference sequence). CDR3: CSARDRGEETQYF. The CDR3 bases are TGCAGTGCTAGAGATCGCGGTGAAGAGACCCAGTACTTC.

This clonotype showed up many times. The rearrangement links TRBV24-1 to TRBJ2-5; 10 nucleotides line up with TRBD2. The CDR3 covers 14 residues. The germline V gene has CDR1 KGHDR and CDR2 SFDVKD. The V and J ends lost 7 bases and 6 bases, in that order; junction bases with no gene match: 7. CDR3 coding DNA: TGTGCCACCAGCCCAAGGGGACTAGCGAAGACCCAGTACTTC. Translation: CATSPRGLAKTQYF.

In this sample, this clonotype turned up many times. The CDR3 sequence: CSARGFVASREQYF. Written as DNA, the CDR3 is TGCAGTGCTAGAGGATTTGTGGCTAGCCGCGAGCAGTACTTC. V is TRBV20-1 and J is TRBJ2-7; D perhaps matches TRBD2 (5 bases). CDR3 size: 14 residues. The V end lost 1 base, the J end lost 6 bases, and 16 bases lay between the germline ends. Germline-derived CDR1 and CDR2 are DFQATT and SNEGSKA (reference sequence).

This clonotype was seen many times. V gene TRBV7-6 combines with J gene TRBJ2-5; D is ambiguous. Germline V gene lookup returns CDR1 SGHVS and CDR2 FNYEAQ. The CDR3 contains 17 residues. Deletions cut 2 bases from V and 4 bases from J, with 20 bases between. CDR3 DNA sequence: TGTGCCAGCAGCTTACGAATTGCGACCGTCCGAGGAGAGACCCAGTACTTC. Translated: CASSLRIATVRGETQYF.

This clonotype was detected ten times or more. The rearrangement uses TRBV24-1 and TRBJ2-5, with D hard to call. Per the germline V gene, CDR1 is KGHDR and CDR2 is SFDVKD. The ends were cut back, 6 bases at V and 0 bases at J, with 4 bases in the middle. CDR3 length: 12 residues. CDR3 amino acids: CATSPDQETQYF. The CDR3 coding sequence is TGTGCCACCAGTCCGGACCAAGAGACCCAGTACTTC.

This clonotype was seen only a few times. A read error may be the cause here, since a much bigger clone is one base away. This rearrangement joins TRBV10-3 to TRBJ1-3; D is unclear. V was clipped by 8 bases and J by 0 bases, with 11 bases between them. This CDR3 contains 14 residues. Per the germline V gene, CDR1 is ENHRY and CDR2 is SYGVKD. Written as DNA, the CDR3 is TGTGCCATCTCACAGACGAACTCTGGAAACACCATATATTTT. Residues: CAISQTNSGNTIYF.

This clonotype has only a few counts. The CDR3 DNA reads TGTGCCTGGAGTAGTCTGGCTGGAAACACCATATATTTT. Encoded protein: CAWSSLAGNTIYF. The chain couples TRBV30 to TRBJ1-3; D is unresolved. Trimming left V 2 bases short and J 2 bases short, with 7 bases between. CDR1 and CDR2 (germline): GTSNPN, SVGIG (reference sequence). CDR3 length equals 13 residues.

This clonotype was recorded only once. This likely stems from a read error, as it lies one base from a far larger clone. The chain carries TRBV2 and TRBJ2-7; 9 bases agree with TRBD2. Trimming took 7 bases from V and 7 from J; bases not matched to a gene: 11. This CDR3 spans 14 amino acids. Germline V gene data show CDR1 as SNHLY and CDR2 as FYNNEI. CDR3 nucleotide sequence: TGTGCCAGCAAAACTAGCGGGCCATACAATGAGCAGTACTTC. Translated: CASKTSGPYNEQYF.

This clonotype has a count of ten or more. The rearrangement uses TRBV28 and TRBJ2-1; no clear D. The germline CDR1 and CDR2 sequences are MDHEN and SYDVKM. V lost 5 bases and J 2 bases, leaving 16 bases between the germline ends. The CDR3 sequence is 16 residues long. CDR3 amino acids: CASSPGGHDPYNEQFF. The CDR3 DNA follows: TGTGCCAGCAGTCCCGGCGGCCACGACCCCTACAATGAGCAGTTCTTC.

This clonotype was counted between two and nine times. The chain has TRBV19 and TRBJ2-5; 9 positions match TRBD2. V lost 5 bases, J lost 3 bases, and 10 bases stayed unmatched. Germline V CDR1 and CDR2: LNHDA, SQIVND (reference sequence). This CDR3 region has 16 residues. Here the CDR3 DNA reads TGTGCCAGTAGTGCGAATAGCGGGAGAAGTAAAGAGACCCAGTACTTC. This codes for CASSANSGRSKETQYF.

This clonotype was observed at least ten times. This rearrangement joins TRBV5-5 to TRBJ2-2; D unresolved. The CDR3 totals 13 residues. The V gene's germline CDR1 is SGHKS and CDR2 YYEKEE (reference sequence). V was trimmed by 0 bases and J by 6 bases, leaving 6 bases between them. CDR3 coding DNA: TGTGCCAGCAGCTTGGAGTGGGCCGGGGAGCTGTTTTTT. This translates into CASSLEWAGELFF.

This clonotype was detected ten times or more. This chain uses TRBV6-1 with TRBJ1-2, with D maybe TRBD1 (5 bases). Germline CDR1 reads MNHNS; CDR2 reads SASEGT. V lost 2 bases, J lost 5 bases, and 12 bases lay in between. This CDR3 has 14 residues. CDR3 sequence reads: CASSERAGPYGYTF. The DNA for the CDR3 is TGTGCCAGCAGTGAAAGGGCGGGGCCGTATGGCTACACCTTC.

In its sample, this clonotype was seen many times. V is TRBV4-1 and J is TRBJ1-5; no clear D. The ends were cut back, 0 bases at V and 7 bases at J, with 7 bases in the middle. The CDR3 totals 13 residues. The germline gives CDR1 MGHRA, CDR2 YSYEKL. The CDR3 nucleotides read TGCGCCAGCAGCCAAGATGGTTGGCAGCCCCAGCATTTT. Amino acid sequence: CASSQDGWQPQHF.

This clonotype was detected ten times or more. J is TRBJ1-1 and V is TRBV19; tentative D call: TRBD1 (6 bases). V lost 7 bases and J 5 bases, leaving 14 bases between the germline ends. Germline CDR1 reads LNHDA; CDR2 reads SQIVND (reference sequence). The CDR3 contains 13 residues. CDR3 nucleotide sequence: TGTGCCAGTAACTCGGGGGGGGCGACTGAAGCTTTCTTT. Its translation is CASNSGGATEAFF.

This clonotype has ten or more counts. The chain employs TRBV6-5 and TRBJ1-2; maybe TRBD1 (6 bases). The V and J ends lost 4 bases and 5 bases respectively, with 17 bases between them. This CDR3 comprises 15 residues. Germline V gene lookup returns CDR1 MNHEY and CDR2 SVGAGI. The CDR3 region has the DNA TGTGCCAGCAGTTTTAGCCAGGGGCCCATTTATGGCTACACCTTC. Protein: CASSFSQGPIYGYTF.

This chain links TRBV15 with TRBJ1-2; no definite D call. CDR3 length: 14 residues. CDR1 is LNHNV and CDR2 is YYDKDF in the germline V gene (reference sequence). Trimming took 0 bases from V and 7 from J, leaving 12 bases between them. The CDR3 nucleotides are TGTGCCACCAGCAGAGATCTCCTGATGGCTGGCTACACCTTC. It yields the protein CATSRDLLMAGYTF.

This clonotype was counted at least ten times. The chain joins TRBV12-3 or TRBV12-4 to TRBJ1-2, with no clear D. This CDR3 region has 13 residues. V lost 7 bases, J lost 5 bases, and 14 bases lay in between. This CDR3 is CASTITADYGYTF. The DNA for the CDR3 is TGTGCCAGCACCATAACGGCGGATTATGGCTACACCTTC.

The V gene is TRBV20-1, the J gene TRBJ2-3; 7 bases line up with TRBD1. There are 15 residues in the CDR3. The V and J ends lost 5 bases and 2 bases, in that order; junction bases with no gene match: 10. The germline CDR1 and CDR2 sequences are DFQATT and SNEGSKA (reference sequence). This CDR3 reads CSAENPGQITDTQYF. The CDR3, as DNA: TGCAGTGCTGAAAATCCGGGACAGATCACAGATACGCAGTATTTT.

In nucleotides, the CDR3 is TGTGCCAGCAGCCAAGATCTGGGAGGGCGCGGTGAGCAGTTCTTC. It is translated as CASSQDLGGRGEQFF. The chain joins TRBV3-1 to TRBJ2-1, with 7 bases fitting TRBD2. Trimming removed 0 bases from V and 9 bases from J; junction bases left unmatched: 8. The CDR3 is made up of 15 amino acids. Germline CDR1 reads LGHDT; CDR2 reads YNNKEL (reference sequence).

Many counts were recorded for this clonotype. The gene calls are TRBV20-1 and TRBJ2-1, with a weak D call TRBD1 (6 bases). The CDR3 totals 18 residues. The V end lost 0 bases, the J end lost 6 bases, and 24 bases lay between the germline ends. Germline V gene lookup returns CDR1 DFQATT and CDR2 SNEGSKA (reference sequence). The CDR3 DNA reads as TGCAGTGCTAGAGATCGAGAGTGGGGGCGGAGATCTTCCAATGAGCAGTTCTTC. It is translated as CSARDREWGRRSSNEQFF.

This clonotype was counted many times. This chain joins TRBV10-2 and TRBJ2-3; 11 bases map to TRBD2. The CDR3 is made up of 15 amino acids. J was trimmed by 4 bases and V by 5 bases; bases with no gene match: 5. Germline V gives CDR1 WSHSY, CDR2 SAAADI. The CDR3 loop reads CASSPLAGDPDTQYF. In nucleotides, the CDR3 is TGCGCCAGCAGTCCACTAGCGGGAGACCCAGATACGCAGTATTTT.